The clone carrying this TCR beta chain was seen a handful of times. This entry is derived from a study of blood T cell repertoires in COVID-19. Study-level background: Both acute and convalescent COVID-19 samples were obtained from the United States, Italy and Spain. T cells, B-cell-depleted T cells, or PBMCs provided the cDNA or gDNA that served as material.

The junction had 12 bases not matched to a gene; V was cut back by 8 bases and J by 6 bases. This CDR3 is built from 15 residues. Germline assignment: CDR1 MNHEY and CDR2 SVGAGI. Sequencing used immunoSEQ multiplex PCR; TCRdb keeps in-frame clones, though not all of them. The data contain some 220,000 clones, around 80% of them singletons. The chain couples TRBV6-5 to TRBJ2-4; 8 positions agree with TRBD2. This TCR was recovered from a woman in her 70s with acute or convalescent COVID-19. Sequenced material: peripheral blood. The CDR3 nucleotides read TGTGCCAGCGAGGGGACTAGTTGGCGGGCAAACATTCAGTACTTC. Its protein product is CASEGTSWRANIQYF.